These T cell receptor beta chains were read from a single sample in a study of T cell changes during pregnancy in multiple sclerosis. Repertoires were generated with immunoSEQ multiplex PCR, while TCRdb's copy carries only in-frame clones and drops some. The sample carries around 80,000 clones, about 90% recorded once. Specimen: peripheral blood, collected before pregnancy. The receptors come from a female donor with multiple sclerosis, enrolled in a pregnancy study. Both conserved end residues are part of each CDR3. A D gene is named only where the DNA matches it firmly. Size tells how often a clone was seen (once, few, many) or the class of an expanded clone, and some rows leave it out.

>NA|NA|TRBV7-3|TRBJ1-3
TGTGCCAGCAGCTCTACAGGGTCCGGAAACACCATATATTTT
CASSSTGSGNTIYF
>NA|NA|TRBV7-9|TRBJ1-5
TGTGCCAGCAGCTTAGAACCCGAGGGTCAGCCCCAGCATTTT
CASSLEPEGQPQHF
>NA|TRBD2|TRBV28|TRBJ2-1
TGTGCCAGCAGTCCTCCGGGACTAGTCTCCTACAATGAGCAGTTCTTC
CASSPPGLVSYNEQFF
>NA|TRBD2|TRBV5-4|TRBJ2-1
TGTGCCAGCAGCTTGCTAGCGGGAGTCTCCAATGAGCAGTTCTTC
CASSLLAGVSNEQFF
>NA|TRBD2|TRBV6-5|TRBJ2-7
TGTGCCAGCGCCCTAGCGGGAGGGCCCCCCCACGAGCAGTACTTC
CASALAGGPPHEQYF
>NA|TRBD2|TRBV11-3|TRBJ2-3
TGTGCCAGCAGCGGGACTAGCGGGAGCGATACGCAGTATTTT
CASSGTSGSDTQYF
>NA|NA|TRBV6-5|TRBJ1-3
TGTGCCAGCAGTTTGATATCCGGGACATCTGGAAACACCATATATTTT
CASSLISGTSGNTIYF
>NA|NA|TRBV7-9|TRBJ2-7
TGTGCCAGCAGCTTAGTTTCGGGAGAGGGACTCGAGCAGTACTTC
CASSLVSGEGLEQYF
>NA|TRBD2|TRBV2|TRBJ2-3
TGTGCCAGCAGTGGGGGGATTAGCGGGAACACAGATACGCAGTATTTT
CASSGGISGNTDTQYF
>NA|TRBD1|TRBV5-1|TRBJ2-5
TGCGCCAGCAGCTTAAAACCCAACCGACAGGGGGGTTATGAGACCCAGTACTTC
CASSLKPNRQGGYETQYF
>once|TRBD2|TRBV7-6|TRBJ2-7
TGTGCCAGCAGCTCACATCCCACTAGCGGGAGGGCCGGCGAGCAGTACTTC
CASSSHPTSGRAGEQYF
>NA|TRBD2|TRBV5-4|TRBJ2-5
TGTGCCAGCAGCTTGGATCCACTAGCGGGGGGGGAGACCCAGTACTTC
CASSLDPLAGGETQYF
>NA|TRBD2|TRBV7-2|TRBJ2-1
TGTGCCAGCAGCTTTTACGGGAGGTACAATGAGCAGTTCTTC
CASSFYGRYNEQFF
>NA|TRBD1|TRBV19|TRBJ2-2
TGTGCCAGTAGTATGGGGACAGGCGGGGTGAACACCGGGGAGCTGTTTTTT
CASSMGTGGVNTGELFF
>NA|TRBD2|TRBV2|TRBJ2-5
TGTGCCAGCAGACCAGGACTAGCGGGAGTAATTGAGACCCAGTACTTC
CASRPGLAGVIETQYF
>few|NA|TRBV5-1|TRBJ2-2
TGCGCCAGCAGCTTACAGCTCGCGAACACCGGGGAGCTGTTTTTT
CASSLQLANTGELFF
>NA|TRBD1|TRBV18|TRBJ1-2
TGTGCCAGCTCACTGAAGGACAGGTCGCTTTCATATGGCTACACCTTC
CASSLKDRSLSYGYTF
>once|TRBD2|TRBV6-5|TRBJ2-1
TGTGCCAGCTCCCAAGCGGGAGGAATTGATGAGCAGTTCTTC
CASSQAGGIDEQFF
>NA|NA|TRBV29-1|TRBJ1-4
TGCAGCGTTCTAAAGGGGGTTGCTAATGAAAAACTGTTTTTT
CSVLKGVANEKLFF
>once|NA|TRBV20-1|TRBJ1-4
TGCAGTGCTGCAGGGGATGCACTGTTTTTT
CSAAGDALFF
>NA|TRBD1|TRBV7-2|TRBJ2-1
TGTGCCAGCAGCTCAAGGGGGCATGAGCAGTTCTTC
CASSSRGHEQFF
>NA|TRBD2|TRBV5-4|TRBJ2-3
TGTGCCAGCAGCTTACCGGGACTAGCAGTCGATACGCAGTATTTT
CASSLPGLAVDTQYF
>NA|NA|TRBV19|TRBJ1-2
TGTGCCAGTAGTATTCACCGGGATGATGGCTACACCTTC
CASSIHRDDGYTF
>NA|NA|TRBV27|TRBJ2-7
TGTGCCAGCAGTCCCGGCGGTATCACCTTCGGCGAGCAGTACTTC
CASSPGGITFGEQYF
>NA|TRBD2|TRBV7-9|TRBJ2-1
TGTGCCAGCAGCAAGCCTAGCGGGAGGGCATCTCACAACGATGAGCAGTTCTTC
CASSKPSGRASHNDEQFF
>NA|NA|TRBV5-8|TRBJ1-2
TGTGCCAGCAGCCAATCCGGGACTGCTAACTATGGCTACACCTTC
CASSQSGTANYGYTF
>NA|NA|TRBV25-1|TRBJ2-1
TGTGCCAGCAGTGAAAGTAGGACAGCTGGGCGTGCTGAGCAGTTCTTC
CASSESRTAGRAEQFF
>NA|TRBD1|TRBV5-1|TRBJ2-7
TGCGCCAGCAGCTTGAGGAGCACAGGGGGCTATAACGAGCAGTACTTC
CASSLRSTGGYNEQYF
>NA|NA|TRBV28|TRBJ1-2
TGTGCCAGCAGTCCGAACAGGGTCTATGGCTACACCTTC
CASSPNRVYGYTF
>NA|TRBD1|TRBV2|TRBJ2-7
TGTGCCAGCAGTGAAAGGGCAGGGGGAATTTACGAGCAGTACTTC
CASSERAGGIYEQYF
>NA|NA|TRBV6-6|TRBJ2-1
TGTGCCAGCAGTTACTCGAGTGGGGCAGGGGACAATGAGCAGTTCTTC
CASSYSSGAGDNEQFF
>NA|NA|TRBV15|TRBJ1-3
TGTGCCACCCGAGACTCTGGAAACACCATATATTTT
CATRDSGNTIYF
>NA|TRBD1|TRBV28|TRBJ2-7
TGTGCCAGCCTCGACAGGGGAATCCACGAGCAGTACTTC
CASLDRGIHEQYF